The T cell receptor beta chain described here comes from a study of shared clonotypes between healthy human individuals. Study-level points and caveats: Sequencing depth was expected to affect clonotype sharing among donors. As a rule, naive subsets had a larger estimated richness than memory subsets. A few donors had about 5% of their naive CD4 clonotypes in common.

Memory CD4+ cells were the fraction left after CD45RA+ naive selection. The table came from immunoSEQ multiplex PCR; TCRdb's copy has only in-frame clones and leaves some out. The repertoire holds roughly 2 million clones, approximately 95% seen once, with 0.1% to 0.15% in the top ten. This clone was seen a single time. What it binds is not known. The germline V gene has CDR1 SGHNT and CDR2 YYREEE (reference sequence). The trim removed 6 bases at V and 0 bases at J, leaving 5 bases unmatched. The CDR3 extends over 14 amino acids. The sample was naive CD4+ T cells sorted from blood. Subset given: CD45RA+ positively selected. This rearrangement joins TRBV5-4 to TRBJ2-5, with 7 bases lining up with TRBD1. The TCR originated in a man between 18 and 29 years old in good health. This CDR3 is CASTRGQYQETQYF. CDR3 in DNA: TGTGCCAGCACTAGGGGACAGTACCAAGAGACCCAGTACTTC.